Listed below are T cell receptor beta chains from one sample, sequenced in a study of blood T cell repertoires in COVID-19. Some clones are missing from TCRdb's copy, which holds only in-frame ones; the method was immunoSEQ multiplex PCR. The sample records approximately 140,000 clones, approximately 80% being singletons. The material sequenced was peripheral blood. These receptors were collected from an elderly woman in a cohort sampled during active or convalescent COVID-19. CDR3s include the opening cysteine and the closing phenylalanine or tryptophan.

>TRBV3-1/TRBV3-2
CASSPRDRNNEKLFF
>TRBV18
CASSPEEAMSEKLFF
>TRBV5-1
CASSLFSDTAQHF
>TRBV2
CASGGLEGLLQYF
>TRBV6-1
CASSDTGWATEAFF
>TRBV11-2
CASSLVGGRGGYTF
>TRBV27
CASSWASQGTDTQYF
>TRBV4-1
CASSQNRDRVFGYTF
>TRBV4-2
CASSQVTGVNQPQHF
>TRBV5-6
CASSHQYDRRKENTIYF
>TRBV4-2
CASSPGQGAANEKLFF
>TRBV5-1
CASSGEQGNTEAFF
>TRBV5-1
CASSFAKGATNEKLFF
>TRBV6-2/TRBV6-3
CASSYSRGPASTADTQYF
>TRBV3-1/TRBV3-2
CASSPLKGELFF
>TRBV14
CASSQGTSGGAADTQYF
>TRBV6-6
CASSQGPTDTQYF
>TRBV5-6
CASSFQDRVPEQYF
>TRBV7-2
CASSSPGQQSGNTIYF
>TRBV6-6
CASSYGPSEQYF
>TRBV10-3
CAIQERGRYNEQFF
>TRBV7-9
CASSPRGTFGEKLFF
>TRBV5-6
CASSLNGLGGETQYF
>TRBV5-1
CASSTQGQPSSNYGYTF
>TRBV3-1/TRBV3-2
CASSLLGSWEKLFF
>TRBV6-5
CASRDPAGKNTEAFF
>TRBV11-3
CASRPYTGSSGNTIYF
>TRBV7-7
CASSLAEGDTQYF
>TRBV5-4
CASSGPGQLTGELFF
>TRBV5-5
CASSLPSRWEQYF
>TRBV7-8
CASSKGHANTEAFF
>TRBV7-2
CASSLTANYGYTF
>TRBV6-5
CASKPIGGGADTQYF
>TRBV28
CASSLDRVGGAFF
>TRBV5-1
CASSFGTGSGNSPLHF
>TRBV9
CASSATGAGELFF
>TRBV3-1/TRBV3-2
CASSQELSGGSDTQYF
>TRBV18
CASSQDRVPYEQYF
>TRBV15
CATSRESRTGGDTQYF
>TRBV30
CAWVRGQGETQYF
>TRBV30
CAWSLLPSGGGTQYF
>TRBV28
CASRGTGAGQPQHF
>TRBV6-5
CASSTDRRYGYTF
>TRBV19
CASSTPDSPTQYF
>TRBV21-1
CASKGQPNTEAFF
>TRBV19
CASSIVSGGYNTDTQYF